The rows below give T cell receptor beta chains drawn from one sample of a study of CD8 T cells in ankylosing spondylitis. TCRdb re-called the 5' RACE reads with MiXCR, one entry per CDR3 protein. The top ten clones hold nearly 10% of a sample with about 100,000 distinct CDR3 sequences, about 8.5% of them seen once. Sequenced input: blood, either unsorted or a sorted T cell fraction (not recorded which). Every receptor here comes from a male donor with ankylosing spondylitis or in good health (not recorded which). The CDR3 runs from the conserved cysteine through the conserved F or W. The D gene is left open where the match is weak. Size values are once, few and many counts, or a class for expanded clones, and some rows have none.

TRBV7-2,.,TRBJ1-6,many,CASSSQGRRSPLHF,TGTGCCAGCAGCTCCCAAGGGCGGAGATCACCCCTCCACTTT
TRBV12-3/TRBV12-4,TRBD2,TRBJ2-1,few,CASGRLAGGNEQFF,TGTGCCAGCGGAAGACTAGCGGGAGGCAATGAGCAGTTCTTC
TRBV12-3/TRBV12-4,.,TRBJ2-6,many,CASSPPGLAGANVLTF,TGTGCCAGCAGCCCGCCTGGGCTGGCTGGGGCCAACGTCCTGACTTTC
TRBV6-2/TRBV6-3,.,TRBJ2-5,many,CASSWNQETQYF,TGTGCCAGCAGTTGGAACCAAGAGACCCAGTACTTC
TRBV15,.,TRBJ2-7,many,CATSRASGTVPYEQYF,TGTGCCACCAGCAGAGCATCCGGGACTGTTCCCTACGAGCAGTACTTC
TRBV15,.,TRBJ2-1,many,CATSPRWDEQFF,TGTGCCACCAGCCCAAGGTGGGATGAGCAGTTCTTC
TRBV9,.,TRBJ1-1,many,CASSTNPFSSSMNTEAFF,TGTGCCAGCAGCACAAACCCTTTCAGTTCAAGTATGAACACTGAAGCTTTCTTT
TRBV6-2/TRBV6-3,.,TRBJ2-2,many,CASSYSRSFANTGELFF,TGTGCCAGCAGTTACTCGAGGAGTTTCGCGAACACCGGGGAGCTGTTTTTT
TRBV7-2,.,TRBJ1-1,many,CASSWVGGNTEAFF,TGTGCCAGCAGCTGGGTAGGAGGGAACACTGAAGCTTTCTTT
TRBV12-3/TRBV12-4,.,TRBJ1-1,few,CASSLWDRQAFF,TGTGCCAGCAGTTTGTGGGATCGGCAAGCTTTCTTT
TRBV14,.,TRBJ2-2,many,CASSHSGELFF,TGTGCCAGCAGCCACTCCGGGGAGCTGTTTTTT
TRBV12-3/TRBV12-4,.,TRBJ1-1,.,CASSFSDGRTEAFF,TGTGCCAGCAGTTTTTCGGACGGTAGGACTGAAGCTTTCTTT
TRBV7-2,TRBD1,TRBJ2-1,many,CASSSIQGTHYNEQFF,TGTGCCAGCAGCTCAATACAGGGGACGCATTACAATGAGCAGTTCTTC
TRBV12-3/TRBV12-4,.,TRBJ2-1,many,CASSFAPAPHNEQFF,TGTGCCAGCAGTTTCGCCCCCGCACCTCACAATGAGCAGTTCTTC
TRBV11-2,TRBD2,TRBJ2-3,many,CASSLVGLAGGRTDTQYF,TGTGCCAGCAGCTTAGTTGGGCTAGCGGGGGGGAGGACAGATACGCAGTATTTT
TRBV5-1,.,TRBJ1-1,many,CASRGGEGVNTEAFF,TGCGCCAGCAGAGGGGGAGAGGGAGTGAACACTGAAGCTTTCTTT
TRBV29-1,.,TRBJ2-4,many,CSVEGLGGPDIQYF,TGCAGCGTTGAAGGCCTCGGGGGGCCGGACATTCAGTACTTC
TRBV7-6,TRBD2,TRBJ2-3,many,CASSKGLASTDTQYF,TGTGCCAGCAGCAAGGGACTAGCGAGTACAGATACGCAGTATTTT
TRBV7-2,TRBD1,TRBJ1-1,few,CASSKTGSRRNTEAFF,TGTGCCAGCAGCAAGACAGGGAGTAGGAGAAACACTGAAGCTTTCTTT
TRBV11-3,.,TRBJ2-1,many,CASSAAGNEQFF,TGTGCCAGCAGCGCTGCGGGTAATGAGCAGTTCTTC
TRBV4-2,TRBD1,TRBJ2-3,many,CASSHLGQGTDTQYF,TGTGCCAGCAGCCATTTGGGACAGGGGACAGATACGCAGTATTTT
TRBV29-1,.,TRBJ2-1,many,CSAGPRVRSYNEQFF,TGCAGCGCAGGTCCCAGGGTGCGCTCCTACAATGAGCAGTTCTTC
TRBV9,TRBD1,TRBJ2-3,many,CASSTGGIEFTDTQYF,TGTGCCAGCAGCACAGGGGGGATAGAGTTCACAGATACGCAGTATTTT
TRBV20-1,TRBD2,TRBJ2-7,many,CSAARPSGSLYEQYF,TGCAGTGCTGCACGTCCTAGCGGGAGTCTGTACGAGCAGTACTTC
TRBV20-1,TRBD2,TRBJ2-7,many,CSASSGGRAFEQYF,TGCAGTGCTAGTTCGGGCGGGAGGGCCTTCGAGCAGTACTTC
TRBV29-1,.,TRBJ1-1,many,CSVVQGPMNTEAFF,TGCAGCGTGGTACAGGGTCCCATGAACACTGAAGCTTTCTTT
TRBV7-8,TRBD2,TRBJ2-1,many,CASSLPPPPSGRPNEQFF,TGTGCCAGCAGTCTACCCCCTCCTCCTAGCGGGAGGCCTAATGAGCAGTTCTTC
TRBV6-5,TRBD1,TRBJ1-1,many,CASSYRWGQAGNTEAFF,TGTGCCAGCAGTTACCGTTGGGGACAGGCAGGCAACACTGAAGCTTTCTTT
TRBV7-2,.,TRBJ1-6,few,CASSLGGHSYNSPLHF,TGTGCCAGCAGCTTAGGTGGGCATTCCTATAATTCACCCCTCCACTTT
TRBV7-8,TRBD1,TRBJ2-7,many,CASSLGDRVNYEQYF,TGTGCCAGCAGCTTAGGCGACAGGGTAAACTACGAGCAGTACTTC
TRBV9,.,TRBJ2-1,many,CASSGDYNEQFF,TGTGCCAGCAGCGGTGACTACAATGAGCAGTTCTTC
TRBV7-8,TRBD2,TRBJ2-3,many,CASSSTSGLAGERGDTQYF,TGTGCCAGCAGCTCCACTTCAGGACTAGCGGGAGAGCGGGGAGATACGCAGTATTTT